The TCR beta chain described here comes from a study of T-cell reconstitution after alpha-beta-depleted transplantation in children (dated by TCRdb to the mid-2010s). In terms of the full investigation: The study quantitatively tracked T-cell immune reconstitution after TCRalphabeta/CD19-depleted allogeneic hematopoietic cell transplantation in children using TCR repertoire profiling. Findings and caveats that apply to the study as a whole: The apparently early alphabetaT-cell count recovery about two months after transplant was reportedly dependent on only several hundred rapidly expanded clones derived from non-depleted graft cells. In some patients, the high TCRbeta diversity seen at day 60 was put down to recipient T cells and intrathymic progenitors that had survived conditioning. Over subsequent months, a decline in hyperexpanded clone frequencies was noted, and after one year, T-cell counts and TCRbeta diversity were mostly ascribed to newly produced T cells.

The label giving this sample's treatment or condition can be read as: allogeneic hematopoietic cell transplantation with graft depleted of TCRalphabeta T cells and CD19 B cells. Transplant recipients were children who received TCRalphabeta/CD19-depleted allogeneic hematopoietic cell grafts. The CDR3 measures 17 amino acids from cysteine to phenylalanine. Kept here is only the CDR3 DNA, which spans 51 bases and is read in frame from base 1. The germline V gene sets CDR1 to SGHRS and CDR2 to YFSETQ. V is cut back by 4 bases and J by 0 bases, with 4 bases in the junction unmatched. Library prep was done by PCR. The reads were generated on an Illumina HiSeq 2500. TCR library preparation used molecular barcoding, with unique molecular identifiers applied to normalize quantification of the TCRbeta repertoire. TCRdb reprocessed the public reads (quality trimming at Q25 with fastp, clone calling with MiXCR) and kept in-frame beta chains. For every CDR3 protein sequence, its rows merge into one entry that carries the most common genes and DNA. Counted in this sample were a few hundred thousand distinct CDR3 sequences; around 27% of them appeared once. The biggest ten clones account for 30% to 40% of the sample.

In its sample, this clonotype was seen a few times. Its antigen is still unknown. No much larger clone exists at a distance of one base, and base qualities are not known. The sequence was collected from a boy in the first two years of life with Wiskott-Aldrich syndrome, due to receive a stem cell transplant. The V and J genes are TRBV5-1 and TRBJ2-4, and TRBD2 aligns with 13 junction nucleotides. The sequencing used PBMCs, collected before TCRalphabeta/CD19-depleted stem cell transplant. The DNA sequence follows: TGCGCCAGCAGCCAAGGGACTAGCGGGGTAGCCAAAAACATTCAGTACTTC. This gives the protein CASSQGTSGVAKNIQYF.